Listed below are T cell receptor beta chains from one sample, sequenced in a study of OX40 agonist ivuxolimab in advanced cancers. Assay used: immunoSEQ multiplex PCR; TCRdb lists only in-frame clones, some missing. The data hold around 72,000 clones, with approximately 81% observed a single time. The sequencing here drew on CD4+ or CD8+ T cells sorted from blood, taken in a trial of the OX40 agonist ivuxolimab. The origin of the receptors is an adult with an advanced solid tumor such as melanoma, head and neck, liver or kidney cancer. Each CDR3 is given with its conserved first and last residue. The D gene is left open where the match is weak. Some rows mark clone size as missing; the rest say once, few, many or name a class of expanded clone.

v_gene	d_gene	abundance	j_gene	CDR3nt	CDR3aa
TRBV27	TRBD2	.	TRBJ2-1	TGTGCCAGCAGCCCCGGGACTAACAATGAGCAGTTCTTC	CASSPGTNNEQFF
TRBV7-9	.	once	TRBJ2-7	TGTGCCAGCAGCTTAGAAGCCGGGGGCTGGCAGTACTTC	CASSLEAGGWQYF
TRBV18	TRBD1	.	TRBJ1-1	TGTGCCAGCTCCCTTCAGACAGGGTTGCGCACTGAAGCTTTCTTT	CASSLQTGLRTEAFF
TRBV7-9	.	.	TRBJ1-1	TGTGCCAGCAGCCCTTACGACATCACTGAAGCTTTCTTT	CASSPYDITEAFF
TRBV6-1	.	.	TRBJ1-2	TGTGCCAGCAGTGAAGTATTGGGGAACTATGGCTACACCTTC	CASSEVLGNYGYTF
TRBV7-6	TRBD2	.	TRBJ2-7	TGTGCCAGCAGCGACACGGGAGGGGTAACGAACTCCTACGAGCAGTACTTC	CASSDTGGVTNSYEQYF
TRBV19	TRBD1	.	TRBJ1-1	TGTGCCAGTAGTATCGAGACAGGGGTTGAAGCTTTCTTT	CASSIETGVEAFF
TRBV18	.	few	TRBJ1-5	TGTGCCAGCTCCCCTAACAGGGATCAGCCCCAGCATTTT	CASSPNRDQPQHF
TRBV27	.	.	TRBJ2-2	TGTGCCAGCACTCCAATCGACAGCTCGAACACCGGGGAGCTGTTTTTT	CASTPIDSSNTGELFF
TRBV4-1	TRBD2	.	TRBJ2-1	TGCGCCAGCAGCCAAGATCCCAGCGGGGGGCCTCAATACAATGAGCAGTTCTTC	CASSQDPSGGPQYNEQFF
TRBV19	TRBD1	few	TRBJ1-5	TGTGCCAGTAGTAAAATACCGGGACAGGGGGCTGTTAGCAATCAGCCCCAGCATTTT	CASSKIPGQGAVSNQPQHF
TRBV30	TRBD1	.	TRBJ1-2	TGTGCCTGGAAGACCGACAGGGTAGGCTATGGCTACACCTTC	CAWKTDRVGYGYTF
TRBV19	.	.	TRBJ1-1	TGTGCCAGTACTGCGCCTCTTCGGTTTGCTGAAGCTTTCTTT	CASTAPLRFAEAFF
TRBV11-2	.	.	TRBJ2-7	TGTGCCAGCAGCCCGTTGGGACGGTCAAGCTCCTACGAGCAGTACTTC	CASSPLGRSSSYEQYF
TRBV7-2	.	.	TRBJ1-4	TGTGCCAGCAGCTTAATTTACGGTGAAAAACTGTTTTTT	CASSLIYGEKLFF
TRBV30	.	.	TRBJ2-7	TGTGCCTGGAGTGCAGACAGGCCGGGGCAGTACTTC	CAWSADRPGQYF
TRBV27	.	.	TRBJ2-1	TGTGCCAGCAGTTTAATAGGGCGTGAAAATGAGCAGTTCTTC	CASSLIGRENEQFF
TRBV6-4	TRBD2	.	TRBJ2-1	TGTGCCAGCAGTGACGAGCCTAGCGGGAGGGAAGAGCAGTTCTTC	CASSDEPSGREEQFF
TRBV2	.	few	TRBJ1-6	TGTGCCAGCAGTACCCAGAGCTCCTATAATTCACCCCTCCACTTT	CASSTQSSYNSPLHF
TRBV11-2	.	.	TRBJ1-2	TGTGCCAGCAGCTTCGGAGGCTACAACTATGGCTACACCTTC	CASSFGGYNYGYTF
TRBV6-5	TRBD1	.	TRBJ2-1	TGTGCCTCGTGTTCCAGGGGGAGTGACAATGAGCAGTTCTTC	CASCSRGSDNEQFF
TRBV7-2	TRBD1	.	TRBJ1-3	TGTGCCAGCAGCTTCAATTCAGCAGGGGGCGGCTCTGGAAACACCATATATTTT	CASSFNSAGGGSGNTIYF
TRBV25-1	.	.	TRBJ2-7	TGTGCCAGCAGTGAATTGACAGCCTTGGCCAACGAGCAGTACTTC	CASSELTALANEQYF
TRBV7-9	.	.	TRBJ2-3	TGTGCCAGCAGCTTAGGATATAGCACAGATACGCAGTATTTT	CASSLGYSTDTQYF
TRBV6-5	TRBD1	few	TRBJ2-7	TGTGCCACCAGGACAGGCCGAGCTGAGCAGTACTTC	CATRTGRAEQYF
TRBV11-3	TRBD1	.	TRBJ1-2	TGTGCCAGCAGCCCAGACAGGGGGCGGGGAGGCTACACCTTC	CASSPDRGRGGYTF
TRBV7-9	.	once	TRBJ1-2	TGTGCCAGCAGCCCAGAGTGGCAGGGTAGTGGCTACACCTTC	CASSPEWQGSGYTF
TRBV6-4	.	few	TRBJ2-7	TGTGCCCACCAAGGTCCGGGTCCCTTAAGATTCTCCTACGAGCAGTACTTC	CAHQGPGPLRFSYEQYF
TRBV6-1	.	.	TRBJ1-6	TGTGCCAGCGGGAAGAGGTCCTATAATTCACCCCTCCACTTT	CASGKRSYNSPLHF
TRBV7-6	TRBD2	few	TRBJ2-7	TGTGCCAGCAGCTCCGCGGGACTAGCGGCCTACGAGCAGTACTTC	CASSSAGLAAYEQYF
TRBV11-2	TRBD1	.	TRBJ1-5	TGTGCCAGCAGTACCGGGACAGGGGGCGTTCAGCCCCAGCATTTT	CASSTGTGGVQPQHF
TRBV2	.	.	TRBJ1-5	TGTGCCAGCAGTGAAGAGGCCCCGGGTCAGCCCCAGCATTTT	CASSEEAPGQPQHF
TRBV19	.	.	TRBJ1-4	TGTGCCAGTAGTATAACGGGGCGCTTCGAAAAACTGTTTTTT	CASSITGRFEKLFF
TRBV19	.	.	TRBJ2-7	TGTGCCAGTAGGGGGGTGGATTCCTACGAGCAGTACTTC	CASRGVDSYEQYF
TRBV7-3	TRBD1	.	TRBJ2-3	TGTGCCAGCAGTATTACCGGGACAGCCACAGATACGCAGTATTTT	CASSITGTATDTQYF
TRBV5-1	.	once	TRBJ2-7	TGCGCCAGCAGCCGCGAGGGGACCGATTCCTACGAGCAGTACTTC	CASSREGTDSYEQYF
TRBV5-4	.	few	TRBJ2-5	TGTGCCAGCAGCTTGGGTGTGGGGCAGCAAGAGACCCAGTACTTC	CASSLGVGQQETQYF
TRBV7-3	.	.	TRBJ1-6	TGTGCCAGCAGCTTTAGAGGAGGGGAAGGTTCACCCCTCCACTTT	CASSFRGGEGSPLHF
TRBV11-2	TRBD1	.	TRBJ1-1	TGTGCCAGCAGCTTAGGGCCGGGACAGACGAACACTGAAGCTTTCTTT	CASSLGPGQTNTEAFF
TRBV30	TRBD2	few	TRBJ2-7	TGTGCCTGGAGCGCGGGGGGGTCGTCCTACGAGCAGTACTTC	CAWSAGGSSYEQYF
TRBV11-2	.	.	TRBJ1-3	TGTGCCAGCAGCTTAGATCGCCCGGGGGACACCATATATTTT	CASSLDRPGDTIYF
TRBV5-1	.	.	TRBJ1-1	TGCGCCAGCAGGCAGGGCACTGAAGCTTTCTTT	CASRQGTEAFF
TRBV7-3	.	.	TRBJ2-1	TGTGCCAGCAGCTTAGACGGGAGTGATGAGCAGTTCTTC	CASSLDGSDEQFF
TRBV29-1	.	.	TRBJ2-7	TGCAGCGTTGGCAGCTACGAGCAGTACTTC	CSVGSYEQYF
TRBV5-1	.	.	TRBJ1-3	TGCGCCAGCAGCTTTAGGGGCGCGGAGGGAAACACCATATATTTT	CASSFRGAEGNTIYF
TRBV11-2	.	once	TRBJ2-4	TGTGCCAGCAGCTTAGTAGTCGGTCCCCAGTACTTC	CASSLVVGPQYF
TRBV5-6	TRBD1	.	TRBJ1-2	TGTGCCAGCAGCTCCCGGGACAGCGATCTCTATGGCTACACCTTC	CASSSRDSDLYGYTF
TRBV6-4	TRBD2	.	TRBJ2-6	TGTGCCAGCAGTTTTCTAGCGGCTGGGGCCAACGTCCTGACTTTC	CASSFLAAGANVLTF
TRBV4-1	TRBD1	.	TRBJ1-2	TGCGCCAGCAGCCAAGGGTACAGGGGCGAACTCTATGGCTACACCTTC	CASSQGYRGELYGYTF
TRBV15	.	.	TRBJ2-7	TGTGCCACCAGCACCGGGGACTCCTACGAGCAGTACTTC	CATSTGDSYEQYF
TRBV6-5	.	few	TRBJ1-5	TGTGCCAGCAGTTTGTCCTCCGGGAATCAGCCCCAGCATTTT	CASSLSSGNQPQHF